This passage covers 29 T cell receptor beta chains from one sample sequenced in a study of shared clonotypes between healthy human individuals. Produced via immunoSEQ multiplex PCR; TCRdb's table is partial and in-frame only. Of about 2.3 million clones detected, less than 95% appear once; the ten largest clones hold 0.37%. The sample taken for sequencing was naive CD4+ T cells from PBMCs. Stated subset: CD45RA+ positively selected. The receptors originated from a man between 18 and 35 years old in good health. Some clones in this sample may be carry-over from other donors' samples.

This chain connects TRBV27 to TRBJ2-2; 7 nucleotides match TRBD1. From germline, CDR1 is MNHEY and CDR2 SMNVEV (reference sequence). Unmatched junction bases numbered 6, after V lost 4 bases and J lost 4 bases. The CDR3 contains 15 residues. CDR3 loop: CASSSNRGFTGELFF. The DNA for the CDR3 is TGTGCCAGCAGTTCCAACAGGGGATTCACCGGGGAGCTGTTTTTT.

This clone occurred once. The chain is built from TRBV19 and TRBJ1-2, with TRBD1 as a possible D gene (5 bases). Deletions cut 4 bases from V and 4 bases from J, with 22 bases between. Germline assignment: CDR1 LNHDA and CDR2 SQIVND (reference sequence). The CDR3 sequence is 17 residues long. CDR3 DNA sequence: TGTGCCAGTAGTACTGCAGGGACCATGGGTATGGGCTATGGCTACACCTTC. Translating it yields CASSTAGTMGMGYGYTF. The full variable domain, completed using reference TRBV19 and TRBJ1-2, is DGGITQSPKYLFRKEGQNVTLSCEQNLNHDAMYWYRQDPGQGLRLIYYSQIVNDFQKGDIAEGYSVSREKKESFPLTVTSAQKNPTAFYLCASSTAGTMGMGYGYTFGSGTRLTVV.

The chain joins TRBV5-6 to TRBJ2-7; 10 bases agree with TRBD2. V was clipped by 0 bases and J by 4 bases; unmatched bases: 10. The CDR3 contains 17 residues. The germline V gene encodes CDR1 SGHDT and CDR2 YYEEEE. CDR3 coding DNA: TGTGCCAGCAGCTTGGACCCAGAAAAGCGGGAGGGGTACGAGCAGTACTTC. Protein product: CASSLDPEKREGYEQYF.

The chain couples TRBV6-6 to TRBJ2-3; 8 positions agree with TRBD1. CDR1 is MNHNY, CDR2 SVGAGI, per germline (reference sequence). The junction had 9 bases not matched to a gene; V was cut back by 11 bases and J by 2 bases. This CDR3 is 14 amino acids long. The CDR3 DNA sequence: TGTGCCTGCAAAACAGGGGGTTCCACAGATACGCAGTATTTT. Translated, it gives CACKTGGSTDTQYF.

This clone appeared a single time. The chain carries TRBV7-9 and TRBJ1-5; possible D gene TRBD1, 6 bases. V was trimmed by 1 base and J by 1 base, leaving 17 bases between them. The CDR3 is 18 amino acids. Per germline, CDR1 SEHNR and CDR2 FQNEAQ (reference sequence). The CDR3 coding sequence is TGTGCCAGCAGCTTAGAGAGGCCCCGGGGGCAGAGCAATCAGCCCCAGCATTTT. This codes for CASSLERPRGQSNQPQHF.

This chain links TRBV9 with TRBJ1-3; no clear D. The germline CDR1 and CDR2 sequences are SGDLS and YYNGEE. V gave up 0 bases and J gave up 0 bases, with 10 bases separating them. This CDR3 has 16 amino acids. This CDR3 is CASSVAAANSGNTIYF. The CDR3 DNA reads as TGTGCCAGCAGCGTAGCCGCAGCTAACTCTGGAAACACCATATATTTT.

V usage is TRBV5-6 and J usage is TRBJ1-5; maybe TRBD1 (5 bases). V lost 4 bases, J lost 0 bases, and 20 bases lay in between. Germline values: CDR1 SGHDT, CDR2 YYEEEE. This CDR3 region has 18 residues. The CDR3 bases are TGTGCCAGCAGCCCGGGACCGACCAAGCTCTATAGCAATCAGCCCCAGCATTTT. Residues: CASSPGPTKLYSNQPQHF.

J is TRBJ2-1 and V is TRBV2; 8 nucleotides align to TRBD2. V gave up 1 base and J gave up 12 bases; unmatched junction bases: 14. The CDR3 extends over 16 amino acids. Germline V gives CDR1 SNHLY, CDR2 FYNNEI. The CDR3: CASSEGGSGSYNRQFF. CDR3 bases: TGTGCCAGCAGTGAAGGGGGGAGCGGGAGCTACAATAGGCAGTTCTTC.

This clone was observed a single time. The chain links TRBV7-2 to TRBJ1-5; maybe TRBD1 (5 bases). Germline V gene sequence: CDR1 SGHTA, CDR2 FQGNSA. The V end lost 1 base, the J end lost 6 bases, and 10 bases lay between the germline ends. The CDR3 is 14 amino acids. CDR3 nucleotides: TGTGCCAGCAGCTTAGGGAGGGGCCGTCAGCCCCAGCATTTT. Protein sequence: CASSLGRGRQPQHF.

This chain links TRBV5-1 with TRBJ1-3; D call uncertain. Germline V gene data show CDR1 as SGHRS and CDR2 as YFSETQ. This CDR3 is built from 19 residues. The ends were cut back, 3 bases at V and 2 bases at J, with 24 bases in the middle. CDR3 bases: TGCGCCAGCAGCTCCGCGTCCCCAACCGCGCTCAAGGCTGGAAACACCATATATTTT. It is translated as CASSSASPTALKAGNTIYF.

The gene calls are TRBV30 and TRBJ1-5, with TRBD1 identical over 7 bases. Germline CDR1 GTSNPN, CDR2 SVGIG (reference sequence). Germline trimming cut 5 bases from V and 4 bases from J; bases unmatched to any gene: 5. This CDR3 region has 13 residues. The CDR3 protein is CAWGGTENQPQHF. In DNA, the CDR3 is TGTGCCTGGGGTGGGACAGAGAATCAGCCCCAGCATTTT. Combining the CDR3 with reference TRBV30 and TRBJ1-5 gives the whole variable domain SQTIHQWPATLVQPVGSPLSLECTVEGTSNPNLYWYRQAAGRGLQLLFYSVGIGQISSEVPQNLSASRPQDRQFILSSKKLLLSDSGFYLCAWGGTENQPQHFGDGTRLSIL.

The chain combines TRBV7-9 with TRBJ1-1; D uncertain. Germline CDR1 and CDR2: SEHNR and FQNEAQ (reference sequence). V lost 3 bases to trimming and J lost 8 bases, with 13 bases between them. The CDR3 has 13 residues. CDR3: CASSLNGGREAFF. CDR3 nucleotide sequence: TGTGCCAGCAGCTTGAACGGCGGTCGGGAAGCTTTCTTT.

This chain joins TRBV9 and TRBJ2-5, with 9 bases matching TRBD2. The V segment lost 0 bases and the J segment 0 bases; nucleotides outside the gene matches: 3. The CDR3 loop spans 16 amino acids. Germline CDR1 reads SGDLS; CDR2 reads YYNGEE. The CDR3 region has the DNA TGTGCCAGCAGCGTAGGTGTAGCGGGAGACCAAGAGACCCAGTACTTC. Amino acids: CASSVGVAGDQETQYF.

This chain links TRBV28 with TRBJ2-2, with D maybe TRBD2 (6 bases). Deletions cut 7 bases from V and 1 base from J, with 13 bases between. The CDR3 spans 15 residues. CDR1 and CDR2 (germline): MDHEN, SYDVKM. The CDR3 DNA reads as TGTGCCAGCAAGGATATGGGACTGAACACCGGGGAGCTGTTTTTT. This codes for CASKDMGLNTGELFF.

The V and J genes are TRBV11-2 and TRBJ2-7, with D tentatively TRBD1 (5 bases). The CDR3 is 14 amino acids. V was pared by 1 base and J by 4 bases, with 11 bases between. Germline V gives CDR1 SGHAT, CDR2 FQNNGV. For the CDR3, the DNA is TGTGCCAGCAGCTTAGTCAGGACACCGTACGAGCAGTACTTC. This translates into CASSLVRTPYEQYF.

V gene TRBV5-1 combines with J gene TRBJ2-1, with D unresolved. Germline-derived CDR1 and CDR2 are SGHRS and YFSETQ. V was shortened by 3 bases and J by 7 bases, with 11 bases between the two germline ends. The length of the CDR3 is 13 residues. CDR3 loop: CASSSNWGNEQFF. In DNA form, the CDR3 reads TGCGCCAGCAGCTCCAACTGGGGAAATGAGCAGTTCTTC.

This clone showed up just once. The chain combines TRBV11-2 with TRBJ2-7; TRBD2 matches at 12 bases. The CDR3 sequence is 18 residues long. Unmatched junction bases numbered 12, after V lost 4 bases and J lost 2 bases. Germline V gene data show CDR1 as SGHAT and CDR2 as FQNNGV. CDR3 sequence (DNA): TGTGCCAGCAGCTCCCCGACTAGCGGGGGAAGTATCCCCTACGAGCAGTACTTC. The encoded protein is CASSSPTSGGSIPYEQYF.

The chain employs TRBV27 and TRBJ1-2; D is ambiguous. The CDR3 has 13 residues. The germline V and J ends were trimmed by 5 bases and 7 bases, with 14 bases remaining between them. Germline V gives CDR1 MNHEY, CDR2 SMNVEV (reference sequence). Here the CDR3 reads CASSTRRGGGYTF. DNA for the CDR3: TGTGCCAGCAGTACCCGGCGGGGTGGTGGCTACACCTTC.

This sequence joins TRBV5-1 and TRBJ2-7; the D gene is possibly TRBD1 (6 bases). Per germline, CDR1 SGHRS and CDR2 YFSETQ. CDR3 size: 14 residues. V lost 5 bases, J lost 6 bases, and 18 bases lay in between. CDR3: CASRWWAGVGEQYF. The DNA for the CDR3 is TGCGCCAGCAGATGGTGGGCAGGGGTGGGCGAGCAGTACTTC.

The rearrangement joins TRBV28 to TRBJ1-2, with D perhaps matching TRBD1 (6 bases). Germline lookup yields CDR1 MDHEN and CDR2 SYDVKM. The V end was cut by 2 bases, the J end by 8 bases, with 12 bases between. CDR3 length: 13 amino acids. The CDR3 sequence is CASSLVPGDGYTF. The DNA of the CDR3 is TGTGCCAGCAGTTTAGTCCCAGGGGACGGCTACACCTTC.

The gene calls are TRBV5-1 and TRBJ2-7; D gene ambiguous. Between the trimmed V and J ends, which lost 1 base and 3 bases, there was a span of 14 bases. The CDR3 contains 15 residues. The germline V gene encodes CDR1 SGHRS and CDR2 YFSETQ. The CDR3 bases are TGCGCCAGCAGCTTGCAACCGGGTCGCAACTACGAGCAGTACTTC. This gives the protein CASSLQPGRNYEQYF. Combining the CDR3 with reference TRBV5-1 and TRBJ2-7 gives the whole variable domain KAGVTQTPRYLIKTRGQQVTLSCSPISGHRSVSWYQQTPGQGLQFLFEYFSETQRNKGNFPGRFSGRQFSNSRSEMNVSTLELGDSALYLCASSLQPGRNYEQYFGPGTRLTVT.

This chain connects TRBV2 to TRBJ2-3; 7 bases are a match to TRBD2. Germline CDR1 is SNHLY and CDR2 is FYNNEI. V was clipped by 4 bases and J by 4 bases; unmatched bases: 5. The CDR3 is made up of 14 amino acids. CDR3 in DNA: TGTGCCAGCAGTGGGACTAGAGTCGCAGATACGCAGTATTTT. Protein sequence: CASSGTRVADTQYF.

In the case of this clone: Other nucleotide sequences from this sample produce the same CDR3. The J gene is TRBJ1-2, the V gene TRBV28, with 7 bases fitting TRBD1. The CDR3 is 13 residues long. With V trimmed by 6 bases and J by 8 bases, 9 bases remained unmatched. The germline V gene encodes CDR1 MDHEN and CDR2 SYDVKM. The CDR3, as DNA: TGTGCCAGCAGCCCCGGGCAGGGGGGCGGCTACACCTTC. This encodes CASSPGQGGGYTF.

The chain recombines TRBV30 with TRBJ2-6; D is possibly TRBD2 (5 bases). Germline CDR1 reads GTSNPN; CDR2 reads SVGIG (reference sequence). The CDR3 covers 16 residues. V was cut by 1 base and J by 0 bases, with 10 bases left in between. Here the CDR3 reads CAWSGGRGSGANVLTF. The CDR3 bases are TGTGCCTGGAGTGGTGGTCGGGGCTCTGGGGCCAACGTCCTGACTTTC.

The CDR3 DNA sequence: TGTGCCAGCAGTTACTCGGCGGTGCAGTTCTTC. This gives the protein CASSYSAVQFF. This chain uses TRBV6-5 with TRBJ2-1; no firm D call. Looked up from germline, CDR1 is MNHEY and CDR2 is SVGAGI. CDR3 length: 11 amino acids. The V gene lost 0 bases and the J gene lost 12 bases, with 6 bases spanning the gap.

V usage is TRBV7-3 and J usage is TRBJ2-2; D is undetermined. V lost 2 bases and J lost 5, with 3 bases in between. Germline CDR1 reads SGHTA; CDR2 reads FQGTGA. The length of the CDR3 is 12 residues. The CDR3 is CASSLETGELFF. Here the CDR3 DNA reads TGTGCCAGCAGCTTAGAGACCGGGGAGCTGTTTTTT.

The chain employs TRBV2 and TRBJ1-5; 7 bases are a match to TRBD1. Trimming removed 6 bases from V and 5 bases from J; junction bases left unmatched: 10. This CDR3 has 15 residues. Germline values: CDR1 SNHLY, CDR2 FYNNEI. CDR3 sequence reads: CASSARRRGDQPQHF. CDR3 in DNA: TGTGCCAGCAGCGCCCGGCGCAGGGGGGATCAGCCCCAGCATTTT.

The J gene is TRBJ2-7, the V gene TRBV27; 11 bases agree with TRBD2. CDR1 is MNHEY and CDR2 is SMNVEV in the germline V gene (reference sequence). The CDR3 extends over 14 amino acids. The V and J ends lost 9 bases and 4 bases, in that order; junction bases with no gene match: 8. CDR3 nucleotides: TGTGCCAGTGGTGATCTAGCGGGGGGATACGAGCAGTACTTC. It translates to CASGDLAGGYEQYF.

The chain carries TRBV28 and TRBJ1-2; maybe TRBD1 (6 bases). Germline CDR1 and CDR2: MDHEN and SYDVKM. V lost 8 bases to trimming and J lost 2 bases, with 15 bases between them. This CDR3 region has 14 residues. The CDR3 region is CASSPNGGNYGYTF. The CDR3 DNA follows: TGTGCCAGCTCCCCTAATGGGGGCAACTATGGCTACACCTTC.